The clone carrying this TCR beta chain was counted between two and nine times. Its antigen remains unknown. This sample is drawn from a study of CD8 T cells in ankylosing spondylitis. Study conclusions and caveats: Earlier work had already found some motif variants in reactive arthritis synovial fluid and blood. Reportedly, matched ankylosing spondylitis synovial fluid was significantly enriched for disease-linked clones. Typical of ankylosing spondylitis blood, it appeared, was a TCR beta motif of fewer than ten highly homologous variants.

Germline CDR1 and CDR2: LGHNA and YNFKEQ. CDR3 length: 12 residues. With molecular barcodes, quantitative 5'-RACE was used to make the TCR beta libraries. TCRdb reanalysed the 5' RACE reads using MiXCR and keeps one entry per CDR3 protein. The table records under 250,000 distinct CDR3 sequences, approximately 30% of them present only once. The sample comprised blood, either unsorted or a sorted T cell fraction (not recorded which). This TCR derives from a male donor with ankylosing spondylitis or in good health (not recorded which). V gene TRBV4-2 combines with J gene TRBJ2-4; D remains unclear. The better agreement between TRBJ2-5 and the DNA end casts doubt on the J call. The DNA of the CDR3 is TGTGCCAGCAGCCAAGATCAACAGACCCAGTACTTC. Translated: CASSQDQQTQYF.